This T cell receptor beta chain was identified during a study of vaccination and CD4 T cells after COVID-19. Study at large: Ranging from 14 to 241, the interval between dose two and post-vaccine sampling had a median of roughly 2.5 months.

Details on this clonotype: Its antigen is not identified.

Sequencing of cultured CD4+ T cell DNA used the Oncomine TCR Beta short-read assay. TCRdb independently ran MiXCR on the PCR reads; one entry per CDR3 protein. The sample yields tens of thousands of distinct CDR3 sequences, roughly 40% seen once. Germline V gene data show CDR1 as ENHRY and CDR2 as SYGVKD. This CDR3 is built from 16 residues. V was trimmed by 11 bases and J by 1 base, leaving 18 bases between them. The treatment is: approximately 9-day PBMC culture with coronavirus spike peptide pools or control peptides (ViraFEST assay). Following expansion of antigen-specific T cells with peptide pools, ViraFEST then sequenced TCRs.

The receptor's source is a human donor who had recovered from COVID-19. The rearrangement joins TRBV10-3 to TRBJ2-6, with TRBD2 as a possible D gene (5 bases). The source was CD4+ T cells from blood, cultured in vitro, collected after SARS-CoV-2 vaccination. The DNA for the CDR3 is TGTGCCTCCGGGGATCGGACTCCTTCTGGGGCCAACGTCCTGACTTTC. This encodes CASGDRTPSGANVLTF.